The 29 T cell receptor beta chains below were found in one sample sequenced in a study of T cell responses to AZD1222 COVID-19 vaccine. Method: immunoSEQ multiplex PCR; TCRdb's copy keeps in-frame clones and lacks some. The top ten clones hold about 50% of a sample with tens of thousands of clones, 60% to 85% of them seen once. Source: peripheral blood, taken 28 days after the second AZD1222 dose. Every receptor here comes from an adult who received the AZD1222 COVID-19 vaccine.

The chain uses TRBV19 and TRBJ1-5, with D uncertain. Between the trimmed V and J ends, which lost 7 bases and 4 bases, there was a span of 8 bases. The CDR3 is made up of 12 amino acids. The V gene's germline CDR1 is LNHDA and CDR2 SQIVND (reference sequence). In DNA, the CDR3 is TGTGCCAGTACATTGGGAAATCAGCCCCAGCATTTT. The encoded protein is CASTLGNQPQHF.

The chain links TRBV18 to TRBJ1-5; D is ambiguous. Germline loops: CDR1 KGHSH, CDR2 LQKENI. Trimming stripped 2 bases from V and 5 bases from J, with 7 bases between. This CDR3 spans 13 amino acids. CDR3: CASSPNTDQPQHF. CDR3 nucleotides: TGTGCCAGCTCACCAAATACCGATCAGCCCCAGCATTTT.

V gene TRBV7-9 combines with J gene TRBJ1-6; no reliable D call. Trimming removed 5 bases from V and 2 bases from J, with 16 bases in between. Germline-derived CDR1 and CDR2 are SEHNR and FQNEAQ (reference sequence). The CDR3 consists of 17 residues. CDR3 bases: TGTGCCAGCAGCCCTACCCCCACGAAGGCCTATAATTCACCCCTCCACTTT. It codes for CASSPTPTKAYNSPLHF. Full variable domain (rest looked up from reference TRBV7-9 and TRBJ1-6): DTGVSQNPRHKITKRGQNVTFRCDPISEHNRLYWYRQTLGQGPEFLTYFQNEAQLEKSRLLSDRFSAERPKGSFSTLEIQRTEQGDSAMYLCASSPTPTKAYNSPLHFGNGTRLTVT.

This chain connects TRBV6-2 or TRBV6-3 to TRBJ2-6, with TRBD1 identical over 7 bases. After removal of 5 bases from V and 0 bases from J, the junction contained 7 bases not matched to a gene. Germline lookup yields CDR1 MNHEY and CDR2 SVGEGT. The CDR3 extends over 17 amino acids. The DNA of the CDR3 is TGTGCCAGCAGTACAGGGGCCCCCTCCTCTGGGGCCAACGTCCTGACTTTC. This codes for CASSTGAPSSGANVLTF.

The rearrangement links TRBV30 to TRBJ1-5, with 7 bases matching TRBD1. The CDR3 covers 15 residues. CDR1 is GTSNPN and CDR2 is SVGIG in the germline V gene (reference sequence). J was trimmed by 6 bases and V by 3 bases; bases with no gene match: 11. This CDR3 reads CAWRGQNLPSQPQHF. The CDR3 nucleotides are TGTGCCTGGAGGGGACAGAACTTACCGAGTCAGCCCCAGCATTTT.

The CDR3 bases are TGTGCCAGCAGTGACCCCGGGACAGGGCTTGGCGGCTACACCTTC. This translates into CASSDPGTGLGGYTF. This rearrangement joins TRBV25-1 to TRBJ1-2; 9 bases line up with TRBD1. V lost 3 bases, J lost 8 bases, and 10 bases stayed unmatched. There are 15 residues in the CDR3. Germline-derived CDR1 and CDR2 are MGHDK and SYGVNS.

This chain joins TRBV18 and TRBJ2-3; D not resolved. V shed 2 bases and J shed 1 base, with 10 bases lying between them. CDR3 length: 15 residues. Looked up from germline, CDR1 is KGHSH and CDR2 is LQKENI. CDR3 region: CASSPDGYGTDTQYF. In DNA, the CDR3 is TGTGCCAGCTCACCAGACGGATACGGCACAGATACGCAGTATTTT.

The chain is built from TRBV20-1 and TRBJ2-5; D may be TRBD1 (5 bases). Germline assignment: CDR1 DFQATT and CDR2 SNEGSKA (reference sequence). CDR3 size: 11 residues. Deletions cut 8 bases from V and 1 base from J, with 8 bases between. CDR3 region: CSYRTQETQYF. The CDR3 nucleotides are TGCAGTTACAGGACCCAAGAGACCCAGTACTTC.

This sequence joins TRBV6-5 and TRBJ2-3, with D hard to call. CDR3 length equals 12 residues. Germline V gives CDR1 MNHEY, CDR2 SVGAGI. V gave up 4 bases and J gave up 5 bases, with 7 bases separating them. The CDR3 DNA follows: TGTGCCAGCAGTTCCGTAGAAGATACGCAGTATTTT. Protein sequence: CASSSVEDTQYF.

This chain joins TRBV12-2 and TRBJ2-1. TRBV12-2 is annotated as a pseudogene. CDR3 length: 14 residues. DNA of the CDR3: TGTGCAAGTCGCTCGGACGGGGCACACAATGAGCAGTTCTTC. Translated: CASRSDGAHNEQFF.

This chain links TRBV5-5 with TRBJ2-4; the D gene is possibly TRBD1 (6 bases). The CDR3 has 13 amino acids. Trimming left V 0 bases short and J 5 bases short, with 6 bases between. Germline V gives CDR1 SGHKS, CDR2 YYEKEE (reference sequence). The CDR3 region has the DNA TGTGCCAGCAGCTTGGGGACAGAAAACATTCAGTACTTC. It codes for CASSLGTENIQYF.

This clone was found a few times. CDR3 bases: TGTGCCAGTAGTATAGTAGGGTCCGGGGAGCTGTTTTTT. Protein sequence: CASSIVGSGELFF. The chain is built from TRBV19 and TRBJ2-2; no definite D call. The CDR3 extends over 13 amino acids. The V gene lost 1 base and the J gene lost 6 bases, with 6 bases spanning the gap. Germline values: CDR1 LNHDA, CDR2 SQIVND (reference sequence).

The chain joins TRBV13 to TRBJ2-5; TRBD1 matches at 9 bases. From germline, CDR1 is PRHDT and CDR2 FYEKMQ (reference sequence). The J segment lost 7 bases and the V segment lost 5 bases, leaving 5 bases of the junction unmatched. The CDR3 is made up of 13 amino acids. This chain's CDR3 is CASSPLDRGTQYF. In DNA form, the CDR3 reads TGTGCCAGCAGCCCCCTGGACAGGGGGACCCAGTACTTC.

This clone came up once. The chain recombines TRBV5-1 with TRBJ1-1; D is perhaps TRBD1 (5 bases). The length of the CDR3 is 14 residues. V was clipped by 0 bases and J by 4 bases, with 10 bases between them. Looked up from germline, CDR1 is SGHRS and CDR2 is YFSETQ. Here the CDR3 reads CASSLGGYGTEAFF. The CDR3 bases are TGCGCCAGCAGCTTGGGGGGGTACGGCACTGAAGCTTTCTTT. The full variable domain, in which reference TRBV5-1 and TRBJ1-1 provide the parts outside the CDR3, is KAGVTQTPRYLIKTRGQQVTLSCSPISGHRSVSWYQQTPGQGLQFLFEYFSETQRNKGNFPGRFSGRQFSNSRSEMNVSTLELGDSALYLCASSLGGYGTEAFFGQGTRLTVV.

The rearrangement joins TRBV5-1 to TRBJ1-5, with a possible D match to TRBD1 (5 bases). V lost 3 bases and J lost 2, with 6 bases in between. This CDR3 is 13 amino acids long. Germline lookup yields CDR1 SGHRS and CDR2 YFSETQ. CDR3 sequence: CASSWDGNQPQHF. In DNA, the CDR3 is TGCGCCAGCAGCTGGGACGGCAATCAGCCCCAGCATTTT.

The J gene is TRBJ2-3, the V gene TRBV5-1; D unresolved. Trimming removed 0 bases at V and 0 bases at J, with 11 bases between. The CDR3 has 16 amino acids. The V gene's germline CDR1 is SGHRS and CDR2 YFSETQ. The chain's CDR3 is CASSLGTGPSTDTQYF. The CDR3 DNA sequence: TGCGCCAGCAGCTTGGGGACCGGGCCTAGCACAGATACGCAGTATTTT.

The chain couples TRBV10-3 to TRBJ2-3, with D unclear. Trimming shortened V by 4 bases and J by 2 bases, and 10 bases separated the two germline ends. In germline, CDR1 is ENHRY, CDR2 SYGVKD. The CDR3 covers 14 residues. CDR3 sequence reads: CAISAGGPTDTQYF. CDR3 sequence (DNA): TGTGCCATCAGTGCTGGCGGCCCCACAGATACGCAGTATTTT.

This chain links TRBV6-2 or TRBV6-3 with TRBJ2-1; perhaps TRBD1 as D (6 bases). Germline V gene data show CDR1 as MNHEY and CDR2 as SVGEGT. The CDR3 runs 15 residues. V was cut by 6 bases and J by 6 bases, with 18 bases left in between. The CDR3 sequence: CASSQDTGWGNEQFF. CDR3 nucleotide sequence: TGTGCCAGCAGCCAAGACACAGGGTGGGGCAATGAGCAGTTCTTC.

The J gene is TRBJ1-5, the V gene TRBV19, with D possibly matching TRBD1 (5 bases). The V gene lost 7 bases and the J gene lost 2 bases, with 15 bases spanning the gap. There are 15 residues in the CDR3. Germline CDR1 is LNHDA and CDR2 is SQIVND (reference sequence). The CDR3 DNA follows: TGTGCCAGTAATCCGACCCAGACAGGCAATCAGCCCCAGCATTTT. Translation: CASNPTQTGNQPQHF.

V and J are TRBV18 and TRBJ1-5, with a possible D match to TRBD1 (5 bases). Germline CDR1 KGHSH, CDR2 LQKENI. V was pared by 4 bases and J by 2 bases, with 15 bases between. CDR3 length: 16 amino acids. The CDR3 sequence: CASSQTNQGGNQPQHF. CDR3 DNA: TGTGCCAGCTCACAGACGAACCAGGGTGGCAATCAGCCCCAGCATTTT.

This clone was picked up a small number of times. The chain employs TRBV7-8 and TRBJ2-3; TRBD2 agrees at 7 bases. The CDR3 is 16 amino acids. Trimming took 4 bases from V and 1 from J; bases not matched to a gene: 8. CDR1 is SGHVS, CDR2 FQNEAQ, per germline. The CDR3 spells CASSWGGSEGTDTQYF. DNA for the CDR3: TGTGCCAGCAGCTGGGGCGGGAGCGAGGGCACAGATACGCAGTATTTT. Looking up the rest from reference TRBV7-8 and TRBJ2-3 gives the full variable domain: GAGVSQSPRYKVAKRGQDVALRCDPISGHVSLFWYQQALGQGPEFLTYFQNEAQLDKSGLPSDRFFAERPEGSVSTLKIQRTQQEDSAVYLCASSWGGSEGTDTQYFGPGTRLTVL.

The chain has TRBV6-5 and TRBJ2-5; 9 nucleotides line up with TRBD1. This CDR3 spans 14 amino acids. CDR1 is MNHEY, CDR2 SVGAGI, per germline. Trimming removed 6 bases from V and 5 bases from J; junction bases left unmatched: 7. CDR3 sequence reads: CASRTGTGRETQYF. CDR3 nucleotides: TGTGCCAGCAGAACCGGGACAGGGAGGGAGACCCAGTACTTC.

The CDR3: CASSTRGNEQFF. The DNA of the CDR3 is TGTGCCAGCAGCACCAGGGGGAATGAGCAGTTCTTC. The genes are TRBV11-3 and TRBJ2-1; 7 positions agree with TRBD1. The germline CDR1 and CDR2 sequences are SGHNT and YENEEA. V was clipped by 5 bases and J by 7 bases; unmatched bases: 2. This CDR3 is 12 amino acids long.

V usage is TRBV28 and J usage is TRBJ2-1; D might be TRBD1 (6 bases). The CDR3 has 13 amino acids. V was pared by 4 bases and J by 6 bases, with 10 bases between. Germline-derived CDR1 and CDR2 are MDHEN and SYDVKM. CDR3 in DNA: TGTGCCAGCAGTTCAGAGACAGGCAATGAGCAGTTCTTC. Amino acid sequence: CASSSETGNEQFF.

This rearrangement joins TRBV5-6 to TRBJ2-7; D might be TRBD2 (5 bases). Per germline, CDR1 SGHDT and CDR2 YYEEEE. V was cut by 4 bases and J by 11 bases, with 25 bases left in between. The length of the CDR3 is 15 residues. CDR3 DNA sequence: TGTGCCAGCAGCCAGAGGGCAGCCTCAGCGAGAGGCGAGTACTTC. Translating it yields CASSQRAASARGEYF.

The chain carries TRBV27 and TRBJ1-5, with TRBD1 matching over 7 bases. J was trimmed by 1 base and V by 5 bases; bases with no gene match: 11. This CDR3 has 17 amino acids. In germline, CDR1 is MNHEY, CDR2 SMNVEV (reference sequence). Here the CDR3 reads CASSPFLRGHSNQPQHF. The CDR3 bases are TGTGCCAGCAGTCCCTTCTTGAGGGGGCACAGCAATCAGCCCCAGCATTTT.

This clone was observed a few times. The chain uses TRBV4-3 and TRBJ2-1, with D tentatively TRBD1 or TRBD2 (5 bases each). Trimming left V 4 bases short and J 7 bases short, with 17 bases between. This CDR3 comprises 15 residues. CDR1 is LGHNA and CDR2 is YSLEER in the germline V gene. CDR3 bases: TGCGCCAGCAGCCCTCAGGACACCGGGATGAATGAGCAGTTCTTC. It codes for CASSPQDTGMNEQFF.

There are a few counts of this clone. The V and J genes are TRBV15 and TRBJ1-5, with 7 bases that match TRBD1. The CDR3 sequence is 19 residues long. From germline, CDR1 is LNHNV and CDR2 YYDKDF (reference sequence). J was trimmed by 3 bases and V by 0 bases; bases with no gene match: 14. CDR3 in amino acids: CATSRDGEGRGKFNQPQHF. DNA for the CDR3: TGTGCCACCAGCAGAGATGGGGAGGGCAGGGGGAAATTCAATCAGCCCCAGCATTTT. Based on the CDR3 plus reference TRBV15 and TRBJ1-5, the full variable domain is DAMVIQNPRYQVTQFGKPVTLSCSQTLNHNVMYWYQQKSSQAPKLLFHYYDKDFNNEADTPDNFQSRRPNTSFCFLDIRSPGLGDTAMYLCATSRDGEGRGKFNQPQHFGDGTRLSIL.

This rearrangement joins TRBV2 to TRBJ1-1; the D gene is possibly TRBD1 (5 bases). V was shortened by 3 bases and J by 4 bases, with 9 bases between the two germline ends. This CDR3 region has 13 residues. CDR1 and CDR2 from the germline V gene are SNHLY and FYNNEI. Here the CDR3 DNA reads TGTGCCAGCAGTGACAGGGTTGGCACTGAAGCTTTCTTT. Residues: CASSDRVGTEAFF.